This T cell receptor (beta chain) was captured by sequencing in a study of shared clonotypes between healthy human individuals. The CDR3 is 15 residues long. Germline CDR1 SGHNT, CDR2 YYREEE (reference sequence). V shed 2 bases and J 6 bases; nucleotides not matched to a gene: 5. Method: immunoSEQ multiplex PCR; TCRdb's copy keeps in-frame clones and lacks some. This table has about 1.1 million clones, 75% to 80% appearing once. The sequence was collected from a man aged 18 to 30 in good health. Some clones in this sample may be carry-over from other donors' samples. This sequence joins TRBV5-4 and TRBJ2-1, with 10 bases that match TRBD2. The sample consisted of memory CD4+ T cells from PBMCs. Subset specified: CD45RA-negative fraction. CDR3 protein: CASSLLLAGANEQFF. The CDR3 coding sequence is TGTGCCAGCAGCTTACTTCTAGCGGGAGCCAATGAGCAGTTCTTC.